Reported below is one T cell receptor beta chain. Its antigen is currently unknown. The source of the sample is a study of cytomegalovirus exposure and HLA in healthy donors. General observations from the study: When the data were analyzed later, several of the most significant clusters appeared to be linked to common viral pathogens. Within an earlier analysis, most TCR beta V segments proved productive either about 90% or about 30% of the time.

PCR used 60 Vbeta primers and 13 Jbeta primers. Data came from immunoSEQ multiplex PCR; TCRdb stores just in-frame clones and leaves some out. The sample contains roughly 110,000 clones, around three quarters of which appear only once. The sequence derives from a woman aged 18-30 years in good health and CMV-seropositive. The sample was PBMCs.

In nucleotides, the CDR3 is TGTGCCAGCAGCTTTAGCGGGAGTTCCTACAATGAGCAGTTCTTC. Translation gives CASSFSGSSYNEQFF. The chain has TRBV4-2 and TRBJ2-1; TRBD2 aligns across 9 bases. V trimming: 5 bases; J trimming: 1 base; junction bases outside the gene matches: 3. The V gene's germline CDR1 is LGHNA and CDR2 YNFKEQ. The CDR3 contains 15 residues.